This T cell receptor beta chain was retrieved from a study of shared clonotypes between healthy human individuals. This CDR3 region has 14 residues. V dropped 1 base and J dropped 4 bases, with 11 bases sitting between them. Germline CDR1 and CDR2: SGHDT and YYEEEE. Cells designated naive CD8 were CD45RO-negative and were positively selected for CCR7, with terminally differentiated effector memory CD45RA+ cells excluded. Under the authors' procedure: For the immunoSEQ data, sequences were junction-only without quality scores, so filtering differed. Method: immunoSEQ multiplex PCR; TCRdb's copy keeps in-frame clones and lacks some. That table supplies the V and J calls and clone size; D and trimming were determined from the DNA. The repertoire includes about 2 million clones, roughly 94% of them detected once, and roughly 1.1% sits in the top ten. About this clone: Its antigen is unknown.

Study results and caveats: Researchers sampled blood only, noting tissue repertoires likely differ.

Sequenced input: naive CD8+ T cells sorted from blood. The clonotype was recovered from a man aged 18 to 29 in good health. The rearrangement links TRBV5-6 to TRBJ2-5; D assignment may be TRBD1 or TRBD2 (6 bases each). CDR3 loop: CASSLPGGIETQYF. The CDR3 bases are TGTGCCAGCAGCTTGCCCGGGGGCATAGAGACCCAGTACTTC. Full variable domain (rest looked up from reference TRBV5-6 and TRBJ2-5): DAGVTQSPTHLIKTRGQQVTLRCSPKSGHDTVSWYQQALGQGPQFIFQYYEEEERQRGNFPDRFSGHQFPNYSSELNVNALLLGDSALYLCASSLPGGIETQYFGPGTRLLVL.